This T cell receptor (beta chain) was sequenced during a study of T cells in Graves' hyperthyroidism and ophthalmopathy. Overall study context: Peripheral blood specimens were obtained at initial diagnosis, prior to any treatment.

Germline V gives CDR1 MNHEY, CDR2 SVGEGT. The CDR3 extends over 15 amino acids. RNA transcripts were the template for amplifying TCR beta CDR3 regions. The primer set for the first-round RT-PCR of the TCR CDR3 was HTBI. TCRdb re-derived calls from the multiplex PCR reads in MiXCR, one entry per CDR3 protein. This sample carries some 600,000 distinct CDR3 sequences, roughly 14% of them seen once, and the ten largest clones take more than 5%. Study results and limitations: Most expanded thyroid clonotypes above 0.001 also appeared in blood.

Patients were excluded because of uncontrolled infection, other autoimmune disease, pregnancy or lactation. Fresh peripheral blood, 7.5 to 10 ml of it, supplied the PBMCs. Concerning this clonotype itself: Its antigen is not known. The germline gene is not matched at one end of the junction; a read error may be the cause.

The TCR originated in a woman aged 25-40 years with Graves' hyperthyroidism that later progressed to Graves' ophthalmopathy. The sample was blood. The chain joins TRBV6-2 or TRBV6-3 to TRBJ1-6, with D uncertain. CDR3 in amino acids: CASGYFSGLNSPLHF. The DNA of the CDR3 is TGTGCCAGCGGTTACTTTTCGGGCTTAAACTCACCCCTCCACTTT.